The source of this TCR beta chain is a study of blood T cell repertoires in COVID-19. Study details: Material from acute and convalescent COVID-19 was sourced from the United States, Italy and Spain. The cDNA or gDNA used as material had been derived from T cells, B-cell-depleted T cells, or PBMCs.

As processed by the authors: Amplifying reference gene primers gave estimates of nucleated cell counts. Assay used: immunoSEQ multiplex PCR; TCRdb lists only in-frame clones, some missing. V, J and clone size are those of that table, while D and trimming were read from the DNA. The sample shows under 150,000 clones, around nine tenths of them seen only once. This CDR3 is built from 16 residues. The V gene end was trimmed by 6 bases and the J gene end by 5 bases; junction bases not matched to a gene: 13. Germline V gene sequence: CDR1 MNHEY, CDR2 SMNVEV (reference sequence). The sample holds a few counts of this clone.

This chain joins TRBV27 and TRBJ2-5, with 9 bases lining up with TRBD1. This clonotype was sampled from a man aged 50 or older with active COVID-19. The sequenced sample was peripheral blood. This chain's CDR3 is CASSSKLTGGWETQYF. Written as DNA, the CDR3 is TGTGCCAGCAGCAGCAAACTCACAGGGGGCTGGGAGACCCAGTACTTC.